This TCR beta chain was identified in a study of T cell responses to AZD1222 COVID-19 vaccine. Study summary: Second-dose timings of about 4 or about 12 weeks were pooled. Regarding the study as a whole: CD4 TCRs covered the whole spike, strongest at regions 160-218 and 743-854. There were mostly white British donors and more females than males, and clonal diversity was possibly underestimated.

About this clone: Its matching antigen is unknown.

Generated by immunoSEQ multiplex PCR, the TCRdb table keeps only in-frame clones and is missing some. The table has 100,000 or so clones, around nine tenths seen once; the top ten hold 2.5% to 3%. Germline CDR1 is LNHDA and CDR2 is SQIVND (reference sequence). The length of the CDR3 is 15 residues. The V gene lost 5 bases and the J gene lost 5 bases, with 16 bases spanning the gap. The sequencing used peripheral blood, collected on day 0 of AZD1222 vaccination. This TCR was recovered from an adult in good health. The V gene is TRBV19, the J gene TRBJ1-5, with D possibly TRBD1 on 5 matching bases. The CDR3 reads CASSDTGTIYQPQHF. CDR3 DNA sequence: TGTGCCAGTAGTGACACCGGGACGATCTATCAGCCCCAGCATTTT.